This TCR beta chain was identified during a study of T cells in Graves' hyperthyroidism and ophthalmopathy. Findings of the study overall: Onset of ophthalmopathy came a median roughly 6.4 months after the model predicted it. Clonotypes that were expanded in thyroid above 0.001 mostly appeared in blood too.

TCR beta CDR3 region amplification was performed from RNA transcripts. The primer set for the first-round RT-PCR of the TCR CDR3 was HTBI. TCRdb fed the multiplex PCR reads into MiXCR, producing one record per CDR3 protein. The sample lists 500,000 to 650,000 distinct CDR3 sequences, 17% seen once, with around 17% in the top ten. This CDR3 spans 11 amino acids. Trimming shortened V by 4 bases and J by 5 bases, and 9 bases separated the two germline ends. Germline CDR1 DFQATT, CDR2 SNEGSKA (reference sequence). Notes on this clonotype: Antigen specificity is unknown.

V and J are TRBV20-1 and TRBJ2-7; a possible D gene is TRBD1 (6 bases). The origin of this receptor is a woman between 18 and 29 years old with Graves' ophthalmopathy. The specimen was blood. This CDR3 is CSATGVHEQYF. CDR3 in DNA: TGCAGTGCTACAGGGGTCCACGAGCAGTACTTC.